This T cell receptor beta chain emerged from a study of control samples from healthy donors and cancer patients. The CDR3 is made up of 13 amino acids. Germline V gene data show CDR1 as SNHLY and CDR2 as FYNNEI. V lost 7 bases to trimming and J lost 1 base, with 10 bases between them. Assay used: immunoSEQ multiplex PCR; TCRdb lists only in-frame clones, some missing. The sample includes about 190,000 clones. This chain uses TRBV2 with TRBJ1-2; tentatively, D is TRBD1 (5 bases). The sequence derives from a woman in her 30s in good health. Sequenced input: blood. The CDR3 coding sequence is TGTGCCAGCATATCCCAGGGTAACTATGGCTACACCTTC. Protein: CASISQGNYGYTF.